The count of the clone carrying this T cell receptor beta chain is one. Its antigen is currently unknown. CDR3 size: 13 residues. V was pared by 11 bases and J by 4 bases, with 16 bases between. From germline, CDR1 is SNHLY and CDR2 FYNNEI. The data originate from a study of T cell responses to AZD1222 COVID-19 vaccine. Study in general: Analyses pooled second doses at about 4 or about 12 weeks. Study outcomes and limitations: Reportedly, nearly half of unique spike TCRs recognized epitopes outside B.1.351/B.1.1.7 mutations.

TCRdb's copy holds only in-frame clones and misses some; the assay was immunoSEQ multiplex PCR. Of some 86,000 clones in the sample, 65% to 85% are singletons; the top ten hold roughly a fifth. This chain connects TRBV2 to TRBJ2-3, with D possibly being TRBD1 (6 bases). The receptor comes from an adult in good health. Sequencing used peripheral blood, obtained on day 0 of AZD1222 vaccination. The CDR3 is CASWGRPADTQYF. The CDR3 coding sequence is TGTGCCTCTTGGGGGCGACCCGCAGATACGCAGTATTTT.